The next 21 T cell receptor beta chains were all read from a single sample in a study of OX40 agonist ivuxolimab in advanced cancers. Clones were read by immunoSEQ multiplex PCR, and TCRdb kept only the in-frame ones, dropping some. The sample comprises over 45,000 clones, about 86% of which are singletons, and around 0.91% rests with the top ten. Sequenced material: CD4+ or CD8+ T cells sorted from blood, taken in a trial of the OX40 agonist ivuxolimab. The receptors here all came from an adult with an advanced solid tumor such as melanoma, head and neck, liver or kidney cancer.

The chain combines TRBV5-1 with TRBJ1-2; 9 bases map to TRBD1. This CDR3 spans 16 amino acids. Germline CDR1 SGHRS, CDR2 YFSETQ. V was clipped by 6 bases and J by 6 bases; unmatched bases: 15. This CDR3 reads CASNTGGASIMDGYTF. The CDR3 DNA is TGCGCCAGCAATACAGGGGGCGCCAGTATAATGGATGGCTACACCTTC.

The chain combines TRBV18 with TRBJ1-5; TRBD1 is a possible D gene (5 bases). The CDR3 spans 13 residues. Per the germline V gene, CDR1 is KGHSH and CDR2 is LQKENI. V lost 1 base, J lost 6 bases, and 7 bases lay in between. CDR3 amino acids: CASSPQGIQPQHF. In nucleotides, the CDR3 is TGTGCCAGCTCACCACAGGGGATTCAGCCCCAGCATTTT.

This clone was counted once. The chain has TRBV7-2 and TRBJ1-1; perhaps TRBD1 as D (5 bases). From germline, CDR1 is SGHTA and CDR2 FQGNSA. Between the trimmed V and J ends, which lost 2 bases and 5 bases, there was a span of 12 bases. This CDR3 region has 14 residues. CDR3 region: CASSLMGVRTEAFF. Written as DNA, the CDR3 is TGTGCCAGCAGCTTAATGGGGGTGAGAACTGAAGCTTTCTTT.

CDR3 bases: TGTGCCAGCAGTTCAAACGGGGGCTACACCTTC. Translation gives CASSSNGGYTF. V and J are TRBV5-4 and TRBJ1-2, with D hard to call. Trimming cost V 5 bases and J 8 bases, with 10 bases left between them. The CDR3 length is 11 residues. Germline values: CDR1 SGHNT, CDR2 YYREEE (reference sequence).

V usage is TRBV11-2 and J usage is TRBJ1-6, with D possibly TRBD1 on 5 matching bases. Looked up from germline, CDR1 is SGHAT and CDR2 is FQNNGV. The CDR3 length is 18 residues. V was shortened by 5 bases and J by 7 bases, with 24 bases between the two germline ends. This chain's CDR3 is CASSQNGYRTHDNSPLHF. CDR3 sequence (DNA): TGTGCCAGCAGCCAAAACGGATACAGGACCCACGACAATTCACCCCTCCACTTT.

The J gene is TRBJ1-2, the V gene TRBV6-1; no reliable D call. The CDR3 contains 13 residues. Germline CDR1 reads MNHNS; CDR2 reads SASEGT. V lost 6 bases, J lost 3 bases, and 11 bases lay in between. In DNA, the CDR3 is TGTGCCAGCAGGTTCGCCAGCCACTATGGCTACACCTTC. Its protein product is CASRFASHYGYTF.

This chain connects TRBV7-2 to TRBJ2-5; a possible D gene is TRBD2 (5 bases). Germline values: CDR1 SGHTA, CDR2 FQGNSA. Trimming pared 5 bases from V and 0 bases from J, leaving 13 bases between. The CDR3 spans 15 residues. The CDR3, as DNA: TGTGCCAGCAGCGCCCAGACGGGGTACCAAGAGACCCAGTACTTC. Amino acid sequence: CASSAQTGYQETQYF.

This clone was counted between two and nine times. This chain joins TRBV5-1 and TRBJ2-4, with D perhaps TRBD1 (6 bases). The CDR3 sequence is 17 residues long. V lost 4 bases to trimming and J lost 5 bases, with 22 bases between them. Germline values: CDR1 SGHRS, CDR2 YFSETQ. CDR3 DNA sequence: TGCGCCAGCAGCCAGGGGAAATTTCTCCGAGGGGAAAACATTCAGTACTTC. Translation gives CASSQGKFLRGENIQYF.

This rearrangement joins TRBV19 to TRBJ1-5, with a possible D match to TRBD1 (6 bases). CDR1 and CDR2 (germline): LNHDA, SQIVND (reference sequence). V lost 7 bases, J lost 2 bases, and 15 bases lay in between. The CDR3 is 15 residues long. CDR3 amino acids: CASTKDSRGNQPQHF. DNA of the CDR3: TGTGCCAGTACCAAGGACAGTAGGGGCAATCAGCCCCAGCATTTT.

The chain carries TRBV27 and TRBJ2-7; weak D call: TRBD2 (6 bases). The CDR3 length is 15 residues. Germline values: CDR1 MNHEY, CDR2 SMNVEV (reference sequence). V was cut by 1 base and J by 2 bases, with 12 bases left in between. CDR3 sequence (DNA): TGTGCCAGCAGTTTATTAAGCGGACTACCCTACGAGCAGTACTTC. The encoded protein is CASSLLSGLPYEQYF.

This chain joins TRBV27 and TRBJ1-2, with D possibly TRBD1 on 5 matching bases. CDR3 length: 15 residues. V lost 6 bases, J lost 5 bases, and 19 bases lay in between. CDR1 is MNHEY, CDR2 SMNVEV, per germline (reference sequence). The CDR3 coding sequence is TGTGCCAGCAGACCTCTAGGCAGGGAAGGGTATGGCTACACCTTC. Amino acid sequence: CASRPLGREGYGYTF.

The V call is TRBV7-9, the J call TRBJ2-2; a possible D gene is TRBD1 (5 bases). Deletions cut 5 bases from V and 4 bases from J, with 14 bases between. Germline loops: CDR1 SEHNR, CDR2 FQNEAQ (reference sequence). The CDR3 is 15 amino acids. The CDR3 is CASSPLGLGTGELFF. The CDR3 coding sequence is TGTGCCAGCAGCCCTTTGGGGCTCGGCACCGGGGAGCTGTTTTTT.

The CDR3 region is CSVWVLRDTEAFF. The CDR3, as DNA: TGCAGCGTCTGGGTACTTAGGGACACTGAAGCTTTCTTT. The rearrangement uses TRBV29-1 and TRBJ1-1; D ambiguous. V lost 6 bases and J 3 bases, leaving 14 bases between the germline ends. The CDR3 spans 13 residues. Germline V gene sequence: CDR1 SQVTM, CDR2 ANQGSEA.

This clone occurred once. The DNA for the CDR3 is TGTGCCAGTAGTATTTTACGGGCTAGCGGGGGCTATCCCTCCCGAGAGACCCAGTACTTC. Its translation: CASSILRASGGYPSRETQYF. This chain connects TRBV19 to TRBJ2-5; 10 bases align to TRBD2. After removal of 3 bases from V and 4 bases from J, the junction contained 20 bases not matched to a gene. The CDR3 has 20 amino acids. CDR1 is LNHDA, CDR2 SQIVND, per germline (reference sequence).

This clone was seen once. The chain links TRBV5-3 to TRBJ1-1, with TRBD1 as a possible D gene (6 bases). TRBV5-3 is treated as an ORF (open reading frame) with a function not yet certain. This CDR3 is built from 16 residues. V was pared by 2 bases and J by 0 bases, with 14 bases between. The chain's CDR3 is CARSLYREGVNTEAFF. The CDR3 DNA sequence: TGTGCCAGAAGCTTATACAGAGAGGGGGTGAACACTGAAGCTTTCTTT.

This clone has a single count. The V call is TRBV2, the J call TRBJ1-1, with D possibly TRBD1 on 6 matching bases. Germline lookup yields CDR1 SNHLY and CDR2 FYNNEI. CDR3 size: 15 residues. V was trimmed by 6 bases and J by 0 bases, leaving 14 bases between them. CDR3 region: CASRRTANMNTEAFF. The CDR3 coding sequence is TGTGCCAGCAGGCGGACAGCTAATATGAACACTGAAGCTTTCTTT.

The chain employs TRBV5-6 and TRBJ2-2; a possible D gene is TRBD2 (6 bases). The ends were cut back, 0 bases at V and 1 base at J, with 10 bases in the middle. The CDR3 is made up of 16 amino acids. The germline gives CDR1 SGHDT, CDR2 YYEEEE. The CDR3 nucleotides read TGTGCCAGCAGCTTGGAGGACTACCTGAACACCGGGGAGCTGTTTTTT. This codes for CASSLEDYLNTGELFF.

The chain employs TRBV6-5 and TRBJ2-2, with TRBD2 matching 12 bases. Germline V gene sequence: CDR1 MNHEY, CDR2 SVGAGI. The CDR3 covers 15 residues. V lost 6 bases, J lost 12 bases, and 11 bases stayed unmatched. CDR3 sequence reads: CASRPTSGGHGKLFF. The DNA of the CDR3 is TGTGCCAGCAGACCAACTAGCGGGGGGCACGGAAAGCTGTTTTTT.

The V gene is TRBV5-1, the J gene TRBJ2-3, with D uncertain. CDR3 length equals 14 residues. V was trimmed by 2 bases and J by 3 bases, leaving 10 bases between them. Germline V CDR1 and CDR2: SGHRS, YFSETQ. DNA of the CDR3: TGCGCCAGCAGCTTTTGGGGTCTAACAGATACGCAGTATTTT. It yields the protein CASSFWGLTDTQYF.

By frequency in the sample, this clone is medium-sized (0.01 to 0.1%). The CDR3 is CASSGLVGEQFF. CDR3 in DNA: TGTGCCAGCAGTGGCCTGGTTGGGGAGCAGTTCTTC. The rearrangement uses TRBV6-1 and TRBJ2-1; D gene uncertain. V dropped 4 bases and J dropped 10 bases, with 11 bases sitting between them. The CDR3 is made up of 12 amino acids. Germline CDR1 reads MNHNS; CDR2 reads SASEGT.

The chain joins TRBV19 to TRBJ2-5, with 7 bases identical to TRBD1. Germline CDR1 reads LNHDA; CDR2 reads SQIVND (reference sequence). V was clipped by 6 bases and J by 1 base; unmatched bases: 2. The length of the CDR3 is 13 residues. The CDR3 nucleotides read TGTGCCAGTAGCGACAGGGCCCAAGAGACCCAGTACTTC. Residues: CASSDRAQETQYF.